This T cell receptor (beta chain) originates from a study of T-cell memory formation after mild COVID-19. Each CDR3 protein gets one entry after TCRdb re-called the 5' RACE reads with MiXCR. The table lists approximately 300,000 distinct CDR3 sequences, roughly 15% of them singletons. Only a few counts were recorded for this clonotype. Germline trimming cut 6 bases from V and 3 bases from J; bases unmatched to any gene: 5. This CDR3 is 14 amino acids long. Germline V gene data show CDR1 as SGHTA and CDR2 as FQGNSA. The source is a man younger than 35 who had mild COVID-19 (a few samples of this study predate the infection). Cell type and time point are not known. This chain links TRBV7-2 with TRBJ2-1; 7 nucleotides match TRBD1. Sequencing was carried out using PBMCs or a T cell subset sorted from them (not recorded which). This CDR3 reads CASSIGQVYNEQFF. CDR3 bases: TGTGCCAGCAGTATTGGACAGGTCTACAATGAGCAGTTCTTC.